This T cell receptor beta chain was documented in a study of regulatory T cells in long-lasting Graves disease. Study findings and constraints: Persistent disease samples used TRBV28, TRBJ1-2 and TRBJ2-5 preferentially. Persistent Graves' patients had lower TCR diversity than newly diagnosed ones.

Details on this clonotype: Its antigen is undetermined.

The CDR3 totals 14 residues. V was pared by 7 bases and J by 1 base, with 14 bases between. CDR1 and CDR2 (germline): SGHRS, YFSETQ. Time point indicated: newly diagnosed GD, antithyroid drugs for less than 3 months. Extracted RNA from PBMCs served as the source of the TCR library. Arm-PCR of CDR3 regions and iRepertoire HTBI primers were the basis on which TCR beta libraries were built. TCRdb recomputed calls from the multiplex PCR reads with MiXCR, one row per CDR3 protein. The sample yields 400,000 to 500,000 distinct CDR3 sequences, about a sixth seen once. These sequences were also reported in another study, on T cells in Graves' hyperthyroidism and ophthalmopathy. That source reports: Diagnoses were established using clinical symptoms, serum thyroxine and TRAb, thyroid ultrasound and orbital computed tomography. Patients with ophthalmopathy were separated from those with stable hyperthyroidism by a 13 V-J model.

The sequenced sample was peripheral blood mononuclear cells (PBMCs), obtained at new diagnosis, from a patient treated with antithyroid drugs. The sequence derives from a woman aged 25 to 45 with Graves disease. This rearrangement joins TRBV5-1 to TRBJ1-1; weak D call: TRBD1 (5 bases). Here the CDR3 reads CASGQYGQNTEAFF. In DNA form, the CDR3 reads TGCGCCAGCGGACAATACGGGCAGAACACTGAAGCTTTCTTT.